The 30 T cell receptor beta chains below all came from one sample that was sequenced in a study of naive and memory T cell subsets. Ligated cDNA underwent four rounds of PCR with nested alpha and beta constant region primers and SP2. TCRdb recomputed calls from the 5' RACE reads with MiXCR, one row per CDR3 protein. The sample yields around 56,000 distinct CDR3 sequences, less than 10% seen once. An oligonucleotide containing a UMI was ligated to the 3' end of TCR cDNA. The source is a female donor in good health.

The sample holds many counts of this clonotype. V is TRBV4-3 and J is TRBJ2-1, with D possibly TRBD2 on 5 matching bases. Trimming pared 0 bases from V and 5 bases from J, leaving 11 bases between. Per the germline V gene, CDR1 is LGHNA and CDR2 is YSLEER. The CDR3 spans 15 residues. CDR3 protein: CASSQETIGDNEQFF. CDR3 in DNA: TGCGCCAGCAGCCAAGAAACAATCGGGGACAATGAGCAGTTCTTC.

The chain employs TRBV2 and TRBJ2-1; D gene uncertain. Trimming stripped 8 bases from V and 0 bases from J, with 17 bases between. CDR1 SNHLY and CDR2 FYNNEI come from the germline V gene. This CDR3 has 16 residues. As DNA, the CDR3 is TGTGCCAGCTACTTAGCAAGGACGAGCTCCTACAATGAGCAGTTCTTC. Amino acid sequence: CASYLARTSSYNEQFF.

J is TRBJ1-2 and V is TRBV6-6, with 8 bases matching TRBD1. CDR1 is MNHNY and CDR2 is SVGAGI in the germline V gene (reference sequence). The CDR3 is 14 amino acids. V was clipped by 3 bases and J by 6 bases; unmatched bases: 6. CDR3 protein: CASSYVQGEDGYTF. For the CDR3, the DNA is TGTGCCAGCAGTTATGTACAGGGGGAGGATGGCTACACCTTC.

The CDR3 coding sequence is TGCAGTGCTAGAGAGATTGGTCGGGACCCCGGCCAAGTCTATGGCTACACCTTC. Translated, it gives CSAREIGRDPGQVYGYTF. The chain joins TRBV20-1 to TRBJ1-2; D possibly corresponds to TRBD1 (5 bases). CDR3 size: 18 residues. The germline gives CDR1 DFQATT, CDR2 SNEGSKA (reference sequence). Trimming took 0 bases from V and 4 from J, leaving 24 bases between them.

In its sample, this clonotype was seen many times. V gene TRBV20-1 combines with J gene TRBJ1-1; 8 bases align to TRBD1. The germline V gene has CDR1 DFQATT and CDR2 SNEGSKA (reference sequence). CDR3 length: 14 amino acids. The trim removed 0 bases at V and 6 bases at J, leaving 6 bases unmatched. DNA for the CDR3: TGCAGTGCTAGAGATAGGACAGGGTGGTCTGAAGCTTTCTTT. Residues: CSARDRTGWSEAFF.

This chain links TRBV7-2 with TRBJ1-1; D not resolved. The V and J ends lost 6 bases and 0 bases respectively, with 8 bases between them. Germline V gene sequence: CDR1 SGHTA, CDR2 FQGNSA. There are 13 residues in the CDR3. The CDR3 region has the DNA TGTGCCAGCAGGTGGGAGCTGAACACTGAAGCTTTCTTT. This translates into CASRWELNTEAFF.

This clonotype was detected ten times or more. The chain combines TRBV3-1 with TRBJ1-2; 9 positions match TRBD1. Per the germline V gene, CDR1 is LGHDT and CDR2 is YNNKEL (reference sequence). CDR3 length equals 13 residues. J lost 8 bases, V lost 8 bases, and 9 bases had no gene match. The CDR3 nucleotides are TGTGCCAGCCAAGTCGGGACAGGGAAAGGCTACACCTTC. Protein sequence: CASQVGTGKGYTF.

In its sample, this clonotype was seen a few times. This rearrangement joins TRBV30 to TRBJ2-2, with D possibly called TRBD1 or TRBD2 (6 bases each). V lost 7 bases to trimming and J lost 5 bases, with 17 bases between them. The CDR3 contains 14 residues. The germline CDR1 and CDR2 sequences are GTSNPN and SVGIG (reference sequence). CDR3 loop: CASGRRGPTGELFF. The CDR3 nucleotides read TGTGCCTCGGGTCGACGGGGGCCGACCGGGGAGCTGTTTTTT. The variable domain in full, completed from reference TRBV30 and TRBJ2-2, reads SQTIHQWPATLVQPVGSPLSLECTVEGTSNPNLYWYRQAAGRGLQLLFYSVGIGQISSEVPQNLSASRPQDRQFILSSKKLLLSDSGFYLCASGRRGPTGELFFGEGSRLTVL.

This clonotype was counted a few times. V and J are TRBV14 and TRBJ1-5; tentatively, D is TRBD1 (5 bases). V was trimmed by 4 bases and J by 2 bases, leaving 6 bases between them. The length of the CDR3 is 13 residues. Germline CDR1 SGHDN, CDR2 FVKESK. CDR3: CASSLRGNQPQHF. DNA of the CDR3: TGTGCCAGCAGCCTCAGGGGCAATCAGCCCCAGCATTTT.

The sample holds one count of this clonotype. This may come from a read error, since a much larger clone is one base off. CDR3: CASSPKGRQAFF. For the CDR3, the DNA is TGTGCCAGCAGCCCTAAGGGGAGGCAAGCTTTCTTT. The gene calls are TRBV7-2 and TRBJ1-1, with TRBD1 as a possible D gene (5 bases). Trimming removed 5 bases from V and 9 bases from J, with 13 bases in between. CDR1 SGHTA and CDR2 FQGNSA come from the germline V gene. This CDR3 region has 12 residues.

The J gene is TRBJ1-5, the V gene TRBV12-3 or TRBV12-4; 12 bases line up with TRBD1. V shed 5 bases and J 9 bases; nucleotides not matched to a gene: 14. This CDR3 spans 17 amino acids. The CDR3 here is CASSGLGTGGQGVPQHF. The CDR3 DNA is TGTGCCAGCAGTGGTCTCGGGACAGGGGGCCAAGGGGTGCCCCAGCATTTT.

This clonotype was detected once. A read error is possible here, since a much larger clone lies one base away. The chain joins TRBV15 to TRBJ1-4; D call uncertain. In germline, CDR1 is LNHNV, CDR2 YYDKDF (reference sequence). The CDR3 sequence is 16 residues long. V was clipped by 7 bases and J by 2 bases, with 17 bases between them. CDR3: CATTQRRRWTNEKLFF. Written as DNA, the CDR3 is TGTGCCACCACACAAAGACGACGGTGGACTAATGAAAAACTGTTTTTT.

This chain joins TRBV27 and TRBJ2-7, with TRBD2 as a possible D gene (5 bases). V was clipped by 6 bases and J by 3 bases, with 12 bases between them. Germline V lookup: CDR1 MNHEY, CDR2 SMNVEV (reference sequence). The CDR3 length is 13 residues. The CDR3 nucleotides read TGTGCCAGCAGCTCCGGGATGCTCTACGAGCAGTACTTC. It encodes CASSSGMLYEQYF.

This CDR3 is CSVRRGMGEKLFF. The CDR3 DNA reads TGCAGCGTCAGGCGGGGGATGGGTGAAAAACTGTTTTTT. The J gene is TRBJ1-4, the V gene TRBV29-1; a weak D match, TRBD1 (5 bases). V was cut by 6 bases and J by 7 bases, with 15 bases left in between. The germline gives CDR1 SQVTM, CDR2 ANQGSEA. This CDR3 region has 13 residues.

This clonotype was detected a few times. J is TRBJ2-5 and V is TRBV11-2, with D possibly matching TRBD1 (6 bases). Between the trimmed V and J ends, which lost 3 bases and 3 bases, there was a span of 14 bases. The CDR3 contains 15 residues. CDR1 is SGHAT and CDR2 is FQNNGV in the germline V gene. The CDR3 region has the DNA TGTGCCAGCAGCTTGGGCAGGGGCCGAGAAGAGACCCAGTACTTC. Its protein is CASSLGRGREETQYF.

There are many counts of this clonotype. This chain links TRBV6-5 with TRBJ2-3, with no clear D. Germline assignment: CDR1 MNHEY and CDR2 SVGAGI. Trimming cost V 3 bases and J 9 bases, with 16 bases left between them. The CDR3 has 14 amino acids. Here the CDR3 reads CASSYLDPRETQYF. DNA of the CDR3: TGTGCCAGCAGTTATCTAGACCCCAGAGAGACGCAGTATTTT.

The chain carries TRBV20-1 and TRBJ2-3, with 10 bases lining up with TRBD2. CDR3 length: 15 amino acids. Per germline, CDR1 DFQATT and CDR2 SNEGSKA (reference sequence). V lost 3 bases and J lost 3; bases outside the gene matches: 6. The CDR3 DNA reads as TGCAGTGCTAGCCATAGCGGGGGGAGGACAGATACGCAGTATTTT. Protein: CSASHSGGRTDTQYF.

V and J are TRBV6-2 or TRBV6-3 and TRBJ2-5; D might be TRBD1 or TRBD2, each matching 5 bases. V dropped 6 bases and J dropped 1 base, with 15 bases sitting between them. Germline-derived CDR1 and CDR2 are MNHEY and SVGEGT. This CDR3 region has 15 residues. CDR3 region: CASSPGTVIQETQYF. For the CDR3, the DNA is TGTGCCAGCAGCCCCGGGACCGTAATCCAAGAGACCCAGTACTTC.

This clonotype occurred a few times. The rearrangement links TRBV5-1 to TRBJ2-7, with 7 bases aligning to TRBD1. The J segment lost 3 bases and the V segment lost 3 bases, leaving 15 bases of the junction unmatched. The CDR3 runs 17 residues. The germline CDR1 and CDR2 sequences are SGHRS and YFSETQ. The CDR3 here is CASSSRSSRQGDYEQYF. CDR3 coding DNA: TGCGCCAGCAGCTCGAGAAGCTCTCGGCAGGGGGACTACGAGCAGTACTTC. Full variable domain (rest looked up from reference TRBV5-1 and TRBJ2-7): KAGVTQTPRYLIKTRGQQVTLSCSPISGHRSVSWYQQTPGQGLQFLFEYFSETQRNKGNFPGRFSGRQFSNSRSEMNVSTLELGDSALYLCASSSRSSRQGDYEQYFGPGTRLTVT.

The V call is TRBV28, the J call TRBJ1-5, with 7 nucleotides matching TRBD1. Germline lookup yields CDR1 MDHEN and CDR2 SYDVKM. The CDR3 extends over 16 amino acids. The ends lost 7 bases at V and 3 bases at J; junction bases unmatched: 12. CDR3 nucleotides: TGTGCCAGCAATACGAACACGGGACAGTACAATCAGCCCCAGCATTTT. This codes for CASNTNTGQYNQPQHF. Full variable domain (remainder filled in from reference TRBV28 and TRBJ1-5): DVKVTQSSRYLVKRTGEKVFLECVQDMDHENMFWYRQDPGLGLRLIYFSYDVKMKEKGDIPEGYSVSREKKERFSLILESASTNQTSMYLCASNTNTGQYNQPQHFGDGTRLSIL.

This clonotype has a handful of counts. The CDR3 DNA reads TGTGCCAGCAGCTCCAGCCTTAGCAATCAGCCCCAGCATTTT. It translates to CASSSSLSNQPQHF. The V call is TRBV7-8, the J call TRBJ1-5; D is uncertain. The CDR3 sequence is 14 residues long. Germline V gene lookup returns CDR1 SGHVS and CDR2 FQNEAQ. V lost 4 bases and J lost 0, with 7 bases in between.

Note on this clonotype: A much larger clone differs by one base, so this may be a read error. The chain has TRBV3-1 and TRBJ2-3; 10 positions match TRBD2. V gave up 7 bases and J gave up 4 bases; unmatched junction bases: 8. The germline gives CDR1 LGHDT, CDR2 YNNKEL (reference sequence). This CDR3 comprises 15 residues. The DNA of the CDR3 is TGTGCCAGCACCCCAAGCGGGGGGGGGGCAGATACGCAGTATTTT. Its protein is CASTPSGGGADTQYF.

The J gene is TRBJ2-5, the V gene TRBV29-1; 7 nucleotides line up with TRBD2. Germline CDR1 reads SQVTM; CDR2 reads ANQGSEA. The CDR3 extends over 14 amino acids. V dropped 4 bases and J dropped 0; count of bases not matched to a gene: 5. Here the CDR3 reads CSVAVGGDQETQYF. In nucleotides, the CDR3 is TGCAGCGTTGCGGTGGGGGGGGACCAAGAGACCCAGTACTTC.

V and J are TRBV6-2 or TRBV6-3 and TRBJ1-1, with D unresolved. V was shortened by 4 bases and J by 11 bases, with 14 bases between the two germline ends. CDR1 is MNHEY and CDR2 is SVGEGT in the germline V gene. The CDR3 has 12 residues. Written as DNA, the CDR3 is TGTGCCAGCAGTTCGATATACACGAAGGCTTTCTTT. It yields the protein CASSSIYTKAFF.

Notes on this clonotype: One end of the junction varies from germline; a read error may be responsible. Here the CDR3 reads CASKIQGVSNYGDTF. The CDR3 DNA reads as TGTGCCAGCAAAATACAGGGAGTCTCTAACTATGGCGACACCTTC. The chain carries TRBV27 and TRBJ1-2, with D perhaps matching TRBD1 (6 bases). This CDR3 is 15 amino acids long. Per the germline V gene, CDR1 is MNHEY and CDR2 is SMNVEV (reference sequence).

This clonotype was detected only a few times. The CDR3 here is CASSFVLGPYEQYF. CDR3 bases: TGTGCCAGCAGCTTCGTACTAGGGCCCTACGAGCAGTACTTC. The gene calls are TRBV7-2 and TRBJ2-7; tentative D call: TRBD2 (5 bases). CDR1 and CDR2 (germline): SGHTA, FQGNSA. The V end was cut by 3 bases, the J end by 2 bases, with 11 bases between. This CDR3 has 14 amino acids.

There are a few counts of this clonotype. The chain links TRBV12-3 or TRBV12-4 to TRBJ1-2; perhaps TRBD1 as D (6 bases). V lost 6 bases to trimming and J lost 4 bases, with 15 bases between them. The CDR3 loop spans 14 amino acids. CDR3 bases: TGTGCCAGCAGAGCTACAGGGAATCGCTATGGCTACACCTTC. Translation gives CASRATGNRYGYTF.

The DNA of the CDR3 is TGTGCCAGCAGTGAAGAACTTCAGCCCCAGCATTTT. Protein product: CASSEELQPQHF. The genes are TRBV2 and TRBJ1-5; no firm D call. This CDR3 is 12 amino acids long. The V and J ends lost 1 base and 6 bases respectively, with 4 bases between them. CDR1 is SNHLY and CDR2 is FYNNEI in the germline V gene.

This clonotype showed up many times. The rearrangement links TRBV20-1 to TRBJ1-1, with D perhaps matching TRBD1 (5 bases). V was shortened by 6 bases and J by 5 bases, with 13 bases between the two germline ends. The germline V gene has CDR1 DFQATT and CDR2 SNEGSKA (reference sequence). CDR3 length equals 12 residues. The CDR3 spells CSAYRGETEAFF. Written as DNA, the CDR3 is TGCAGTGCCTACCGGGGGGAAACTGAAGCTTTCTTT.

This rearrangement joins TRBV27 to TRBJ2-1, with TRBD1 identical over 9 bases. The CDR3 sequence is 14 residues long. The germline V gene has CDR1 MNHEY and CDR2 SMNVEV (reference sequence). Trimming removed 4 bases from V and 8 bases from J; junction bases left unmatched: 6. The CDR3 region is CASSWGTGFDEQFF. The DNA for the CDR3 is TGTGCCAGCAGTTGGGGGACAGGGTTCGATGAGCAGTTCTTC.